The 27 T cell receptor beta chains in this list originate from one sample, sequenced in a study of T cell repertoires in cytomegalovirus infection (dated by TCRdb to between 2017 and 2020). The sequencer listed for this sample is Illumina HiSeq 1500. TCRdb's own reprocessing of the public reads used fastp at Q25 and MiXCR and kept productive beta chains. Entries that share a CDR3 protein sequence are merged under the most common genes and DNA. Here the sample has over 300,000 distinct CDR3 sequences; more than 8% occur a single time. Of the sample, about 4.5% is held by the ten largest clones. The sequencing sample was made of PBMCs. These receptors all stem from a human donor in good health (CMV status not recorded). Some clones in this sample may be carry-over from other donors' samples.

This rearrangement joins TRBV20-1 to TRBJ1-2, with 7 bases aligning to TRBD1. This CDR3 spans 15 amino acids. Germline loops: CDR1 DFQATT, CDR2 SNEGSKA (reference sequence). V gave up 0 bases and J gave up 3 bases; unmatched junction bases: 7. As DNA, the CDR3 is TGCAGTGCTAGAGATTTCCGGGACAGCGACTATGGCTACACCTTC. Translated: CSARDFRDSDYGYTF.

The sample holds many counts of this clonotype. The junction and the germline gene differ at one end; a read error may be behind it. The V gene is TRBV7-3, the J gene TRBJ2-6; D possibly uses TRBD1 or TRBD2 (7 bases each). CDR1 is SGHTA and CDR2 is FQGTGA in the germline V gene. CDR3 length: 14 residues. The CDR3 sequence: CASSQGGGGNVLTF. The CDR3 coding sequence is TGTGCCAGCAGCCAGGGGGGAGGGGGCAACGTCCTGACTTTC.

This clonotype was counted at least ten times. This rearrangement joins TRBV12-3 or TRBV12-4 to TRBJ2-3; 9 nucleotides align to TRBD2. Losses at the gene ends were 6 bases for V and 4 bases for J; bases not matched to a gene: 11. The CDR3 is 16 residues long. Written as DNA, the CDR3 is TGTGCCAGCAGCCCCGGGGTAGCGGGGGTTCCAGATACGCAGTATTTT. Translation gives CASSPGVAGVPDTQYF.

This clonotype has a count of ten or more. This chain uses TRBV11-2 with TRBJ2-3, with D maybe TRBD2 (6 bases). The CDR3 has 16 amino acids. Trimming took off 5 bases at V and 0 bases at J, with 15 bases between the two ends. Germline CDR1 is SGHAT and CDR2 is FQNNGV. The CDR3 loop is CASSLEWGTSTDTQYF. The CDR3 DNA follows: TGTGCCAGCAGCCTCGAATGGGGGACTAGCACAGATACGCAGTATTTT.

This clonotype came up many times. V is TRBV6-2 or TRBV6-3 and J is TRBJ2-7; D is ambiguous. V was cut by 2 bases and J by 3 bases, with 20 bases left in between. CDR3 length equals 17 residues. Germline lookup yields CDR1 MNHEY and CDR2 SVGEGT. CDR3 in amino acids: CASSYSATGRKIYEQYF. CDR3 in DNA: TGTGCCAGCAGTTACAGCGCAACGGGCAGAAAAATCTACGAGCAGTACTTC.

The sample holds many counts of this clonotype. The chain joins TRBV20-1 to TRBJ2-7, with no clear D. The CDR3 loop spans 14 amino acids. CDR1 and CDR2 from the germline V gene are DFQATT and SNEGSKA (reference sequence). Trimming pared 6 bases from V and 6 bases from J, leaving 21 bases between. In nucleotides, the CDR3 is TGCAGTGCCCAAGCTCAAGGGCCTCGGTCCGAGCAGTACTTC. Translating gives CSAQAQGPRSEQYF.

This clonotype was observed a handful of times. The chain uses TRBV28 and TRBJ2-3, with a tentative D call TRBD1 (5 bases). The V gene's germline CDR1 is MDHEN and CDR2 SYDVKM. The CDR3 is 17 amino acids. Trimming pared 4 bases from V and 1 base from J, leaving 18 bases between. CDR3 sequence: CASSSNWGRVGTDTQYF. In DNA, the CDR3 is TGTGCCAGCAGTTCGAATTGGGGCAGGGTGGGCACAGATACGCAGTATTTT. Drawing the rest from reference TRBV28 and TRBJ2-3, the complete variable domain is DVKVTQSSRYLVKRTGEKVFLECVQDMDHENMFWYRQDPGLGLRLIYFSYDVKMKEKGDIPEGYSVSREKKERFSLILESASTNQTSMYLCASSSNWGRVGTDTQYFGPGTRLTVL.

This clonotype has a count of ten or more. V and J are TRBV7-2 and TRBJ2-3, with 7 bases lining up with TRBD2. The CDR3 has 14 amino acids. The germline V gene encodes CDR1 SGHTA and CDR2 FQGNSA. The trim removed 4 bases at V and 6 bases at J, leaving 7 bases unmatched. The CDR3 sequence is CASSSYRLADTQYF. The CDR3 nucleotides read TGTGCCAGCAGCTCTTACCGACTAGCCGATACGCAGTATTTT.

This clonotype was found many times. V is TRBV7-2 and J is TRBJ1-2, with TRBD1 matching 7 bases. Germline-derived CDR1 and CDR2 are SGHTA and FQGNSA. Trimming took 5 bases from V and 4 from J; bases not matched to a gene: 7. There are 14 residues in the CDR3. The CDR3 region has the DNA TGTGCCAGCAGCCTAGTCCCAGGGGGCTATGGCTACACCTTC. Protein sequence: CASSLVPGGYGYTF.

This clonotype was seen many times. The chain employs TRBV4-1 and TRBJ2-7; TRBD1 agrees at 7 bases. After removal of 1 base from V and 1 base from J, the junction contained 7 bases not matched to a gene. The germline CDR1 and CDR2 sequences are MGHRA and YSYEKL. The length of the CDR3 is 16 residues. The CDR3 loop is CASSQAPGQPSYEQYF. In DNA form, the CDR3 reads TGCGCCAGCAGCCAAGCCCCGGGACAGCCTTCCTACGAGCAGTACTTC.

In its sample, this clonotype was seen many times. The CDR3 does not end in the conserved phenylalanine or tryptophan, so this is likely a read error. The limits of the CDR3 on the DNA are not certain, so only TCRdb's listed CDR3 is given. The chain recombines TRBV5-6 with TRBJ1-2. CDR1 is SGHDT and CDR2 is YYEEEE in the germline V gene. Both ends counted, the CDR3 spans 12 residues. CDR3 loop: CASSSGQGLPLP.

The J gene is TRBJ1-6, the V gene TRBV7-2; 8 bases align to TRBD1. V shed 5 bases and J 6 bases; nucleotides not matched to a gene: 9. From germline, CDR1 is SGHTA and CDR2 FQGNSA. This CDR3 region has 16 residues. CDR3 DNA: TGTGCCAGCAGCATGCACCAGGGGGCTTCTAATTCACCCCTCCACTTT. Translation: CASSMHQGASNSPLHF.

Of note for this clonotype: A read error is possible here, since a much larger clone lies one base away. This chain uses TRBV7-2 with TRBJ2-6; TRBD1 is a possible D gene (5 bases). The CDR3 has 17 residues. CDR1 is SGHTA, CDR2 FQGNSA, per germline. The CDR3 is CASSPQISRSGANVLAF. The CDR3 DNA is TGTGCCAGCAGCCCACAGATCTCTCGGTCTGGGGCCAACGTCCTGGCTTTC.

This clonotype was picked up a small number of times. This chain uses TRBV5-4 with TRBJ2-2; D gene unclear. The CDR3 is made up of 13 amino acids. Germline loops: CDR1 SGHNT, CDR2 YYREEE (reference sequence). Trimming pared 0 bases from V and 4 bases from J, leaving 4 bases between. The CDR3 here is CASSLAGTGELFF. The CDR3 coding sequence is TGTGCCAGCAGCTTGGCAGGCACCGGGGAGCTGTTTTTT.

This clonotype was counted at least ten times. The chain is built from TRBV7-2 and TRBJ1-2, with 9 bases identical to TRBD1. The CDR3 runs 15 residues. V lost 1 base and J lost 2; bases outside the gene matches: 2. CDR1 and CDR2 (germline): SGHTA, FQGNSA. The CDR3 reads CASSLVGTGNYGYTF. For the CDR3, the DNA is TGTGCCAGCAGCTTAGTGGGGACAGGGAACTATGGCTACACCTTC. The full variable domain, in which reference TRBV7-2 and TRBJ1-2 provide the parts outside the CDR3, is GAGVSQSPSNKVTEKGKDVELRCDPISGHTALYWYRQSLGQGLEFLIYFQGNSAPDKSGLPSDRFSAERTGGSVSTLTIQRTQQEDSAVYLCASSLVGTGNYGYTFGSGTRLTVV.

At least ten counts were recorded for this clonotype. The chain combines TRBV19 with TRBJ1-4; TRBD1 might be the D (6 bases). This CDR3 has 16 residues. CDR1 and CDR2 from the germline V gene are LNHDA and SQIVND (reference sequence). V lost 5 bases and J lost 0, with 13 bases in between. CDR3 protein: CASSSRTVATNEKLFF. The CDR3 nucleotides are TGTGCCAGTAGTTCACGGACAGTTGCAACTAATGAAAAACTGTTTTTT.

This clonotype has more than one count but fewer than ten. The chain is built from TRBV19 and TRBJ2-7, with D perhaps being TRBD1 or TRBD2 (5 bases each). Germline V gene sequence: CDR1 LNHDA, CDR2 SQIVND (reference sequence). CDR3 length: 13 amino acids. Trimming took 2 bases from V and 2 from J, leaving 7 bases between them. The CDR3 sequence: CASSIQGPYEQYF. The CDR3 DNA sequence: TGTGCCAGTAGTATACAGGGACCCTACGAGCAGTACTTC.

This clonotype appeared many times. This chain connects TRBV11-2 to TRBJ2-2; D is unresolved. The V gene lost 6 bases and the J gene lost 0 bases, with 11 bases spanning the gap. The CDR3 covers 15 residues. Germline CDR1 reads SGHAT; CDR2 reads FQNNGV. The CDR3 loop is CASRTLGTNTGELFF. For the CDR3, the DNA is TGTGCCAGCAGGACCTTGGGCACGAACACCGGGGAGCTGTTTTTT.

This clonotype came up many times. V usage is TRBV4-1 and J usage is TRBJ2-5; D remains unclear. Trimming shortened V by 0 bases and J by 3 bases, and 8 bases separated the two germline ends. This CDR3 is built from 14 residues. Germline-derived CDR1 and CDR2 are MGHRA and YSYEKL. CDR3 in amino acids: CASSQDQNKETQYF. Here the CDR3 DNA reads TGCGCCAGCAGCCAAGATCAGAACAAAGAGACCCAGTACTTC.

This clonotype has just a few counts. This chain links TRBV4-3 with TRBJ2-7; D might be TRBD1 (5 bases). The germline V and J ends were trimmed by 1 base and 7 bases, with 17 bases remaining between them. CDR1 LGHNA and CDR2 YSLEER come from the germline V gene. The CDR3 is made up of 15 amino acids. This CDR3 is CASSQAWAGSREQYF. In DNA form, the CDR3 reads TGCGCCAGCAGCCAAGCCTGGGCAGGGTCTAGAGAGCAGTACTTC.

The chain has TRBV4-2 and TRBJ1-1, with 8 nucleotides matching TRBD1. Germline V gene data show CDR1 as LGHNA and CDR2 as YNFKEQ. The CDR3 runs to 14 residues. V shed 5 bases, J shed 4 bases, and the junction held 6 bases outside the gene matches. CDR3 bases: TGTGCCAGCAGCGCGAATACAGGGGGCACTGAAGCTTTCTTT. The encoded protein is CASSANTGGTEAFF.

This clonotype appeared many times. This rearrangement joins TRBV7-8 to TRBJ2-5; D gene uncertain. This CDR3 region has 15 residues. Germline CDR1 and CDR2: SGHVS and FQNEAQ. Between the trimmed V and J ends, which lost 2 bases and 5 bases, there was a span of 15 bases. The CDR3 DNA reads as TGTGCCAGCAGCTTAATCCCCGATATGGGGGAGACCCAGTACTTC. It is translated as CASSLIPDMGETQYF.

This clonotype was counted many times. The chain has TRBV7-8 and TRBJ1-5; weak D call: TRBD1 (6 bases). CDR1 SGHVS and CDR2 FQNEAQ come from the germline V gene. The V end lost 5 bases, the J end lost 5 bases, and 25 bases lay between the germline ends. CDR3 length: 18 residues. The CDR3 nucleotides read TGTGCCAGCAGCCAGGCAGGGGAGCCGAGTTGGTCAGATCAGCCCCAGCATTTT. This translates into CASSQAGEPSWSDQPQHF. The whole variable domain, filled in from reference TRBV7-8 and TRBJ1-5, reads GAGVSQSPRYKVAKRGQDVALRCDPISGHVSLFWYQQALGQGPEFLTYFQNEAQLDKSGLPSDRFFAERPEGSVSTLKIQRTQQEDSAVYLCASSQAGEPSWSDQPQHFGDGTRLSIL.

This clonotype appeared many times. This rearrangement joins TRBV12-3 or TRBV12-4 to TRBJ1-1; maybe TRBD1 (5 bases). CDR3 length equals 14 residues. The germline V and J ends were trimmed by 6 bases and 6 bases, with 17 bases remaining between them. The DNA of the CDR3 is TGTGCCAGCAGAGTCATGGGGGAGGTTTCTGAAGCTTTCTTT. It translates to CASRVMGEVSEAFF.

J is TRBJ1-2 and V is TRBV2; D uncertain. This CDR3 comprises 13 residues. CDR1 SNHLY and CDR2 FYNNEI come from the germline V gene. V lost 3 bases and J lost 8, with 13 bases in between. The chain's CDR3 is CASSEPDLRGYTF. The CDR3, as DNA: TGTGCCAGCAGTGAGCCAGACCTACGCGGCTACACCTTC.

The V call is TRBV10-3, the J call TRBJ1-1; 8 bases are shared with TRBD1. CDR3 size: 14 residues. V lost 9 bases to trimming and J lost 5 bases; unmatched junction nucleotides: 11. From germline, CDR1 is ENHRY and CDR2 SYGVKD. CDR3 DNA: TGTGCCATTCGGCCGACAGGGGACTCAACTGAAGCTTTCTTT. Translation gives CAIRPTGDSTEAFF.

This clonotype occurred a few times. The genes are TRBV7-9 and TRBJ1-1; maybe TRBD1 (5 bases). The CDR3 contains 14 residues. Germline V CDR1 and CDR2: SEHNR, FQNEAQ (reference sequence). The V end lost 4 bases, the J end lost 4 bases, and 13 bases lay between the germline ends. CDR3 in DNA: TGTGCCAGCAGCTCAACGATGGGGGGCACTGAAGCTTTCTTT. Its protein is CASSSTMGGTEAFF.